This TCR beta chain came from a study of control samples from healthy donors and cancer patients. The germline CDR1 and CDR2 sequences are LNHDA and SQIVND (reference sequence). The CDR3 contains 13 residues. V was trimmed by 0 bases and J by 0 bases, leaving 2 bases between them. Libraries were prepared by immunoSEQ multiplex PCR; TCRdb keeps only in-frame clonotypes and omits some of them. Counted here are around 140,000 clones, roughly nine tenths occurring once; the ten biggest clones make up over 6%. The chain links TRBV19 to TRBJ1-1; D unresolved. The TCR comes from a man aged 18 to 29 in good health. Sequencing input: blood. CDR3 region: CASSIEVNTEAFF. CDR3 nucleotides: TGTGCCAGTAGTATAGAAGTGAACACTGAAGCTTTCTTT.